One sample yielded the 27 T cell receptor beta chains listed below, sequenced in a study of T cell responses to AZD1222 COVID-19 vaccine. Assay: immunoSEQ multiplex PCR; the TCRdb copy retains only in-frame clones and omits some. This table has approximately 100,000 clones, around nine tenths appearing once. The source material was peripheral blood, sampled 28 days after the second AZD1222 dose. The origin of the receptors is an adult who received the AZD1222 COVID-19 vaccine.

This clone was found once. The V and J genes are TRBV19 and TRBJ1-1, with a possible D match to TRBD1 (5 bases). V lost 7 bases, J lost 0 bases, and 15 bases lay in between. This CDR3 has 15 amino acids. Germline V lookup: CDR1 LNHDA, CDR2 SQIVND (reference sequence). The CDR3 DNA sequence: TGTGCCAGTATTGGGGGTAGTGGGATGAACACTGAAGCTTTCTTT. Translating it yields CASIGGSGMNTEAFF.

The chain employs TRBV10-1 and TRBJ2-3; D uncertain. Germline V lookup: CDR1 WNHNN, CDR2 SYGVQD (reference sequence). Trimming left V 4 bases short and J 4 bases short, with 6 bases between. The CDR3 has 12 amino acids. The CDR3 protein is CASSVGSDTQYF. CDR3 in DNA: TGCGCCAGCAGTGTGGGATCAGATACGCAGTATTTT.

The chain joins TRBV23-1 to TRBJ1-5, with TRBD1 matching 8 bases. TRBV23-1 is noted as an ORF with a role that remains uncertain. The CDR3 is made up of 21 amino acids. Unmatched junction bases numbered 23, after V lost 7 bases and J lost 0 bases. CDR3 residues: CASTLYRGAHFTHYSNQPQHF. DNA for the CDR3: TGCGCCAGCACCCTCTACAGGGGGGCCCACTTCACCCACTATAGCAATCAGCCCCAGCATTTT.

The genes are TRBV5-1 and TRBJ2-1, with 10 bases lining up with TRBD2. With V trimmed by 0 bases and J by 0 bases, 6 bases remained unmatched. The CDR3 is 18 residues long. Germline CDR1 and CDR2: SGHRS and YFSETQ. This CDR3 reads CASSLGGSGGISYNEQFF. The CDR3 DNA sequence: TGCGCCAGCAGCTTGGGAGGTAGCGGGGGGATCTCCTACAATGAGCAGTTCTTC.

The V call is TRBV7-9, the J call TRBJ1-5, with no clear D. Looked up from germline, CDR1 is SEHNR and CDR2 is FQNEAQ (reference sequence). V gave up 7 bases and J gave up 7 bases, with 14 bases separating them. The CDR3 contains 13 residues. CDR3 loop: CASNGNAGQPQHF. CDR3 sequence (DNA): TGTGCCAGCAACGGGAATGCAGGACAGCCCCAGCATTTT.

This chain uses TRBV7-9 with TRBJ1-4, with D uncertain. The germline gives CDR1 SEHNR, CDR2 FQNEAQ (reference sequence). V dropped 1 base and J dropped 4 bases, with 7 bases sitting between them. The CDR3 contains 14 residues. As DNA, the CDR3 is TGTGCCAGCAGCTTAGGCTTCGGTAATGAAAAACTGTTTTTT. This codes for CASSLGFGNEKLFF.

This chain joins TRBV2 and TRBJ1-6; 7 nucleotides align to TRBD1. Unmatched junction bases numbered 6, after V lost 6 bases and J lost 7 bases. The CDR3 loop spans 14 amino acids. Germline CDR1 is SNHLY and CDR2 is FYNNEI. This chain's CDR3 is CASRGDSGNSPLHF. The CDR3, as DNA: TGTGCCAGCAGAGGGGACAGCGGCAATTCACCCCTCCACTTT.

The gene calls are TRBV30 and TRBJ1-2, with D possibly TRBD1 on 6 matching bases. Germline lookup yields CDR1 GTSNPN and CDR2 SVGIG (reference sequence). The V gene lost 3 bases and the J gene lost 8 bases, with 19 bases spanning the gap. The length of the CDR3 is 14 residues. CDR3 nucleotides: TGTGCCTGGAGGTCCAACACAGGGTCGGGAGGCTACACCTTC. It yields the protein CAWRSNTGSGGYTF.

This chain links TRBV7-8 with TRBJ2-5, with TRBD1 matching 7 bases. Trimming cost V 4 bases and J 5 bases; bases outside gene matches: 10. The CDR3 runs 15 residues. Germline CDR1 reads SGHVS; CDR2 reads FQNEAQ. CDR3 bases: TGTGCCAGCAGCTCCAGACAGGGCGGGTCGGAGACCCAGTACTTC. The encoded protein is CASSSRQGGSETQYF.

This clone was counted once. The chain recombines TRBV28 with TRBJ1-1; D gene ambiguous. Germline V lookup: CDR1 MDHEN, CDR2 SYDVKM. This CDR3 region has 12 residues. Trimming took 6 bases from V and 5 from J, leaving 10 bases between them. The CDR3 nucleotides read TGTGCCAGCAGGACGAGGTGGACTGAAGCTTTCTTT. This encodes CASRTRWTEAFF.

The chain couples TRBV27 to TRBJ1-2, with a possible D match to TRBD1 (5 bases). Germline V gives CDR1 MNHEY, CDR2 SMNVEV (reference sequence). The CDR3 is 13 amino acids. Trimming stripped 6 bases from V and 6 bases from J, with 14 bases between. CDR3 protein: CASRLTRDDGYTF. Written as DNA, the CDR3 is TGTGCCAGCAGGCTCACCCGGGACGATGGCTACACCTTC.

The chain recombines TRBV7-2 with TRBJ2-7; unclear D gene. The CDR3 consists of 14 residues. V was clipped by 5 bases and J by 2 bases, with 13 bases between them. Germline V gene lookup returns CDR1 SGHTA and CDR2 FQGNSA. This CDR3 is CASSPDPNPYEQYF. The CDR3 bases are TGTGCCAGCAGCCCTGACCCTAACCCCTACGAGCAGTACTTC.

The V gene is TRBV5-8, the J gene TRBJ1-1; D gene unclear. Germline V lookup: CDR1 SGHTS, CDR2 YDEGEE. Trimming removed 4 bases at V and 4 bases at J, with 8 bases between. This CDR3 contains 12 residues. The CDR3 DNA reads as TGTGCCAGCAGCCCACGCACCACTGAAGCTTTCTTT. Translated: CASSPRTTEAFF.

This sequence joins TRBV19 and TRBJ2-5, with 11 bases identical to TRBD1. This CDR3 has 15 amino acids. Unmatched junction bases numbered 7, after V lost 5 bases and J lost 5 bases. Germline-derived CDR1 and CDR2 are LNHDA and SQIVND (reference sequence). CDR3 loop: CASSPWTGGVETQYF. The CDR3 DNA reads TGTGCCAGTAGTCCCTGGACAGGGGGCGTTGAGACCCAGTACTTC.

The chain couples TRBV4-3 to TRBJ1-6, with a tentative D call TRBD1 (6 bases). This CDR3 is built from 13 residues. Trimming cost V 0 bases and J 14 bases, with 11 bases left between them. The germline gives CDR1 LGHNA, CDR2 YSLEER. The CDR3 spells CASSQELGTTLHF. The DNA of the CDR3 is TGCGCCAGCAGCCAAGAGTTAGGGACAACCCTCCACTTT.

This chain joins TRBV28 and TRBJ1-2; no clear D gene. This CDR3 spans 14 amino acids. V was pared by 6 bases and J by 8 bases, with 19 bases between. CDR1 is MDHEN, CDR2 SYDVKM, per germline. The CDR3 nucleotides read TGTGCCAGCAGCCTAATAGTCAGTGGTAGCGGCTACACCTTC. Its translation: CASSLIVSGSGYTF.

The chain combines TRBV15 with TRBJ2-6; D is uncertain. With 4 bases removed from V and 0 bases from J, the gap between germline ends came to 10 bases. CDR3 size: 16 residues. Germline CDR1 is LNHNV and CDR2 is YYDKDF (reference sequence). CDR3 bases: TGTGCCACCAGCAAAAACCCTTTCTCTGGGGCCAACGTCCTGACTTTC. Its protein product is CATSKNPFSGANVLTF.

J is TRBJ1-1 and V is TRBV7-2, with D uncertain. The CDR3 runs to 12 residues. The V and J ends lost 3 bases and 3 bases respectively, with 5 bases between them. CDR1 is SGHTA, CDR2 FQGNSA, per germline. The CDR3 DNA follows: TGTGCCAGCAGCTTTAGGGACACTGAAGCTTTCTTT. Amino acid sequence: CASSFRDTEAFF.

This chain uses TRBV6-5 with TRBJ1-6; D is unresolved. The CDR3 is 15 residues long. V lost 7 bases and J 1 base, leaving 11 bases between the germline ends. Germline V gene data show CDR1 as MNHEY and CDR2 as SVGAGI. CDR3 DNA sequence: TGTGCCAGCACCCAAGTGGGGTCCTATAATTCACCCCTCCACTTT. Protein product: CASTQVGSYNSPLHF.

The chain has TRBV7-9 and TRBJ1-2; 9 bases line up with TRBD1. Losses at the gene ends were 5 bases for V and 2 bases for J; bases not matched to a gene: 3. The length of the CDR3 is 14 residues. From germline, CDR1 is SEHNR and CDR2 FQNEAQ (reference sequence). The CDR3, as DNA: TGTGCCAGCAGCGCCGGACAGGGGAACTATGGCTACACCTTC. This sequence encodes CASSAGQGNYGYTF.

The V call is TRBV19, the J call TRBJ1-6; D unresolved. V lost 7 bases and J lost 0, with 10 bases in between. The germline CDR1 and CDR2 sequences are LNHDA and SQIVND (reference sequence). The CDR3 sequence is 15 residues long. In nucleotides, the CDR3 is TGTGCCAGTAAGGGCGGCTACTCCTATAATTCACCCCTCCACTTT. It translates to CASKGGYSYNSPLHF. The full variable domain, its missing parts supplied by reference TRBV19 and TRBJ1-6, is DGGITQSPKYLFRKEGQNVTLSCEQNLNHDAMYWYRQDPGQGLRLIYYSQIVNDFQKGDIAEGYSVSREKKESFPLTVTSAQKNPTAFYLCASKGGYSYNSPLHFGNGTRLTVT.

This clone is a singleton in its sample. In DNA, the CDR3 is TGTGCCAGCAGCCAGGGACAAGGGGTCGGGGAGCAGTTCTTC. This translates into CASSQGQGVGEQFF. V is TRBV11-3 and J is TRBJ2-1; D is perhaps TRBD1 (6 bases). Trimming took 5 bases from V and 10 from J, leaving 18 bases between them. This CDR3 comprises 14 residues. CDR1 SGHNT and CDR2 YENEEA come from the germline V gene.

The gene calls are TRBV29-1 and TRBJ1-3; the D is unclear. Trimming cost V 6 bases and J 2 bases, with 5 bases left between them. This CDR3 is 11 amino acids long. CDR1 is SQVTM and CDR2 is ANQGSEA in the germline V gene. CDR3 bases: TGCAGCGTCCTGGCTGGAAACACCATATATTTT. It is translated as CSVLAGNTIYF.

V gene TRBV7-9 combines with J gene TRBJ1-1, with TRBD1 matching 12 bases. The germline CDR1 and CDR2 sequences are SEHNR and FQNEAQ (reference sequence). V was clipped by 5 bases and J by 4 bases; unmatched bases: 8. This CDR3 comprises 16 residues. Here the CDR3 DNA reads TGTGCCAGCAGCCCATCGGGACAGGGGGCTGGCACTGAAGCTTTCTTT. Protein sequence: CASSPSGQGAGTEAFF.

This sequence joins TRBV6-6 and TRBJ1-1; 7 bases map to TRBD1. V shed 4 bases, J shed 4 bases, and the junction held 3 bases outside the gene matches. Germline lookup yields CDR1 MNHNY and CDR2 SVGAGI (reference sequence). The CDR3 sequence is 13 residues long. CDR3 loop: CASSSTGLTEAFF. The CDR3 DNA reads TGTGCCAGCAGTTCGACAGGGCTCACTGAAGCTTTCTTT.

The CDR3 bases are TGTGCCATCAGTGAGCGCCCTGGCTCTAACTATGGCTACACCTTC. Translation gives CAISERPGSNYGYTF. The chain couples TRBV10-3 to TRBJ1-2; D is undetermined. Between the trimmed V and J ends, which lost 2 bases and 0 bases, there was a span of 10 bases. Germline V gene sequence: CDR1 ENHRY, CDR2 SYGVKD. The CDR3 is made up of 15 amino acids.

The J gene is TRBJ1-1, the V gene TRBV28, with 10 nucleotides matching TRBD1. The CDR3 totals 15 residues. V lost 4 bases and J lost 1; bases outside the gene matches: 3. CDR1 is MDHEN, CDR2 SYDVKM, per germline. CDR3 bases: TGTGCCAGCAGTTCAAGGGACAGGGGGAACACTGAAGCTTTCTTT. Amino acids: CASSSRDRGNTEAFF.